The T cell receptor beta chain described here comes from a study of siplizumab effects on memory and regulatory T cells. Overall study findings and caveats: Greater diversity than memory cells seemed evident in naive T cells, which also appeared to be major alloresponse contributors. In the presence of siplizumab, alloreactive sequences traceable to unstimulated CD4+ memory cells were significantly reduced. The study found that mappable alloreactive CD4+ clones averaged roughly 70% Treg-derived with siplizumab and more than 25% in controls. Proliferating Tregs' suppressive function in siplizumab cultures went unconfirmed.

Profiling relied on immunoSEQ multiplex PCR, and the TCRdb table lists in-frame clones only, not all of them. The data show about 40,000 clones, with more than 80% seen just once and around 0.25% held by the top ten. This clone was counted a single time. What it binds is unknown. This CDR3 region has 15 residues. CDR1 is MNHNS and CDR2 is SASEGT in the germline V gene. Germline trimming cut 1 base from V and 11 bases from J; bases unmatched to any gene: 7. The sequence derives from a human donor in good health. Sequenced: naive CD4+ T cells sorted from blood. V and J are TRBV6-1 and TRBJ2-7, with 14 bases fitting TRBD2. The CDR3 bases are TGTGCCAGCAGTGAAGGGACTAGCGGGAGGCTGGGAGAGTACTTC. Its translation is CASSEGTSGRLGEYF.